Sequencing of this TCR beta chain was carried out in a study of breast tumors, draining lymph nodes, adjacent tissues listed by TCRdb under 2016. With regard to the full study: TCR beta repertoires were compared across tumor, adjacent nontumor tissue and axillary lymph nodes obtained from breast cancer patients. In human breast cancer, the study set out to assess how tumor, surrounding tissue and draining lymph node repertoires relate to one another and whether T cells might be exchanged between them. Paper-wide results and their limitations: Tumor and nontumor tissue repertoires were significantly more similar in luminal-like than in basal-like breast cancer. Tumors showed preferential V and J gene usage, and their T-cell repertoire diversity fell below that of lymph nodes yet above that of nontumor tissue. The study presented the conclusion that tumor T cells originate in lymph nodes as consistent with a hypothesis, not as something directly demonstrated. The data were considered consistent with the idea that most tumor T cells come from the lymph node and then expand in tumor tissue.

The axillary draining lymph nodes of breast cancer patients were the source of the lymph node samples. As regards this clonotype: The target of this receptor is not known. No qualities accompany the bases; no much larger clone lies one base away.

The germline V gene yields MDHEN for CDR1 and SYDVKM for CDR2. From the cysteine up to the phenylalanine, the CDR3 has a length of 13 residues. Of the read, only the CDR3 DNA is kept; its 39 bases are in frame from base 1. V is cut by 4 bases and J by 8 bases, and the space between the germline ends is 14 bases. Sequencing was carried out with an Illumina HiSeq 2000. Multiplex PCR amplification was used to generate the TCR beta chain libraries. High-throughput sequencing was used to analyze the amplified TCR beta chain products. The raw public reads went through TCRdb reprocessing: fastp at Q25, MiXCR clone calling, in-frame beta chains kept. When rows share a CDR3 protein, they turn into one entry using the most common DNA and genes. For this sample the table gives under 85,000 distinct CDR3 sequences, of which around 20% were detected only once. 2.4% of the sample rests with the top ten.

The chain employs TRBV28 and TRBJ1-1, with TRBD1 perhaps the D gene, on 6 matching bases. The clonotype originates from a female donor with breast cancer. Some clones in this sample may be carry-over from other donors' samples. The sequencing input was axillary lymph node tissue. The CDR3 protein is CASSWTALGEAFF. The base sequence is TGTGCCAGCAGTTGGACAGCCTTAGGGGAAGCTTTCTTT.